The clone carrying this T cell receptor beta chain has only a few counts. Its antigen is undetermined. Expressed TCRB transcripts were sequenced because the isolated RNA had all been reverse transcribed beforehand. The table came from immunoSEQ multiplex PCR; TCRdb's copy has only in-frame clones and leaves some out. The sample has about 930,000 clones; 17% are singletons. This sample was taken from a study of beta chain features in type 1 diabetes. Notes on the study in general: Individuals with type 1 diabetes displayed fewer insertions and more deletions at VDJ junctions.

Sequences were obtained from naive CD4+ T cells from blood. The TCR sequence derives from a woman between 18 and 29 years old in good health.

CDR3 loop: CASSQLVAERDRYNEQFF. CDR3 bases: TGCGCCAGCAGTCAATTAGTGGCAGAGCGGGACCGTTACAATGAGCAGTTCTTC. The rearrangement uses TRBV23-1 and TRBJ2-1; 7 bases fit TRBD2. TRBV23-1 is treated as an ORF (open reading frame) with a function not yet certain. This CDR3 comprises 18 residues. V shed 1 base, J shed 4 bases, and the junction held 13 bases outside the gene matches.